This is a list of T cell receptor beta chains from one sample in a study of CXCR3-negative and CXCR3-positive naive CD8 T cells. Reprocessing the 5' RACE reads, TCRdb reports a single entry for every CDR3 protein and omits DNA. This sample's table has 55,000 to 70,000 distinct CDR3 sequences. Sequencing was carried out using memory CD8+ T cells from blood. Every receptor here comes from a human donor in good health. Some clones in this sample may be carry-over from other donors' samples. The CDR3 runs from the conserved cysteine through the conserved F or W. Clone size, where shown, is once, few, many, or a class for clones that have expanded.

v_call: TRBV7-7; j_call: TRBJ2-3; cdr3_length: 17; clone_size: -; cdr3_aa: CASSPRTGGRSTDTQYF
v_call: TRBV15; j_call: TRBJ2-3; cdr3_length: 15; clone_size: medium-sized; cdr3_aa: CATSLRTSGVDTQYF
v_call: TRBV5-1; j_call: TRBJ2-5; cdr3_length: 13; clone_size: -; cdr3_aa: CASSPTGEGTQYF
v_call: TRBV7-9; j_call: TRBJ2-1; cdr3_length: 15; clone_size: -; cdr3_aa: CASSSGLAGVNERFF
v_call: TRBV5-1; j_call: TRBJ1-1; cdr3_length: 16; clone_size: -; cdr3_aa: CASSPSREGLNTEAFF
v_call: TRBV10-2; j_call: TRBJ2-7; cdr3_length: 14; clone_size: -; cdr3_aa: CASRPGTTSYEQYF
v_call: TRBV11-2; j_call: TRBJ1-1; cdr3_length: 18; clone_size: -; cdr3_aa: CASSLDNVEGRRNTEAFF
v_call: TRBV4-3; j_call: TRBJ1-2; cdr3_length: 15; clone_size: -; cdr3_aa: CASSQGSGAVYGYTF
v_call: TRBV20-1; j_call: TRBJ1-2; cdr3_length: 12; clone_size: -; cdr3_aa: CSARTGNYGYTF
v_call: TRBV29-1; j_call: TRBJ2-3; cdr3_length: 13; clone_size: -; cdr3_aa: CSVWGLRTDTQYF
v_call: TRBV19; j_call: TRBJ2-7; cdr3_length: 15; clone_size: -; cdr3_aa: CASSIRGDMQYEQYF
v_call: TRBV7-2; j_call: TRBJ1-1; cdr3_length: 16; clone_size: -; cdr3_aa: CASSLASGGGNAEAFF
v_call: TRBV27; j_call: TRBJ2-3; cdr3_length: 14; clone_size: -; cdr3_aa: CASTRAGGADTQYF
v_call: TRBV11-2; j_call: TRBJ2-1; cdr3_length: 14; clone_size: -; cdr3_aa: CASSFVGLYNEQFF
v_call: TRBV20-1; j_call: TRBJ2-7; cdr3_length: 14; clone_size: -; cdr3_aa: CSARFPERSYEQYF
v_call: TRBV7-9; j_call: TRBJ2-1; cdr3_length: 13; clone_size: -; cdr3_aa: CASSAWSGNEQFF
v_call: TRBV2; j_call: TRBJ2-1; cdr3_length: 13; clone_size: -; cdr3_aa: CASSEYSFNEQFF
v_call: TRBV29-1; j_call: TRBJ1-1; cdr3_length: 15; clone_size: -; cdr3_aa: CSVAYQGGMNTEAFF
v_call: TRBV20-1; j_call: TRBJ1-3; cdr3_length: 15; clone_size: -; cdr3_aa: CSAILSGNSGNTIYF
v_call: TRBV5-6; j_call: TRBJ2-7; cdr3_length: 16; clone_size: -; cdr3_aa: CASSSRWTGSSYEQYF
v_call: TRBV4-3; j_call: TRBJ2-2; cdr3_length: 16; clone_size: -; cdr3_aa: CASSHRLASNTGELFF
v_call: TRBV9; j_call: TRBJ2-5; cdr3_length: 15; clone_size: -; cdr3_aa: CASSLRTGEGETQYF
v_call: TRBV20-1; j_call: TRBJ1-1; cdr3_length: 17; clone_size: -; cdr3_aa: CSARSLTGGASFSEAFF
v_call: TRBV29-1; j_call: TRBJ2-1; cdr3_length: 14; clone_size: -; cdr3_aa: CSVTGTGVYNEQFF
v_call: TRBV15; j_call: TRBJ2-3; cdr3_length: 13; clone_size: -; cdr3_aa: CATASGSTDTQYF
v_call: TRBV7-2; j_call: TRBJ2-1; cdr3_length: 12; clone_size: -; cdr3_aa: CASSLDRNEQFF
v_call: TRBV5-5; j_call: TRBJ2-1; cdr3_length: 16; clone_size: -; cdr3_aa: CASSLGKRGSHNEQFF
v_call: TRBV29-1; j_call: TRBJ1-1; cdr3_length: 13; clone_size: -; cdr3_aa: CSVELDGHTEAFF
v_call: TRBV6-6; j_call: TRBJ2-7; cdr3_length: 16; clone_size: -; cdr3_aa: CASSSLRTASSYEQYF
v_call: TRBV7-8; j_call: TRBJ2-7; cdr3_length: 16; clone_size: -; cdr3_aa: CASSARTIPTPYEQYF
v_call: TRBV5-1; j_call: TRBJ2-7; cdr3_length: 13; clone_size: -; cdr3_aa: CASSPRTGIEQYF
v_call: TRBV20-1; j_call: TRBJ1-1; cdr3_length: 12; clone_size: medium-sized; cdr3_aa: CSANRGNTEAFF
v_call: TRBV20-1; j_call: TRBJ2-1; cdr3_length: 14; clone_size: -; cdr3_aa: CSAHGLAANNEQFF
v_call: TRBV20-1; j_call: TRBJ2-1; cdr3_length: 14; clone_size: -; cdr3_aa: CSAHGDSDYNEQFF
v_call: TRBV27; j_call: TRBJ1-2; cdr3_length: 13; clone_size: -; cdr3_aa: CASSLSQHYGYTF
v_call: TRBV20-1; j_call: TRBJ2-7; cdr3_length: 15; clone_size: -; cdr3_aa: CSARDDLTGAYEQYF
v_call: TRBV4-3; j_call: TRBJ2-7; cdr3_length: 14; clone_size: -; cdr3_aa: CASSQGGTGNEQYF
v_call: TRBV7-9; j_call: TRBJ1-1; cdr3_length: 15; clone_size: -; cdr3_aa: CASSLRGLSNTEAFF
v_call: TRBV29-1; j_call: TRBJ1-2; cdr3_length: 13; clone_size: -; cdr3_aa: CSVVDSLNYGYTF
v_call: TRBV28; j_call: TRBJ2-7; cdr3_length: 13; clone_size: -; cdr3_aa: CATQLISSYEQYF
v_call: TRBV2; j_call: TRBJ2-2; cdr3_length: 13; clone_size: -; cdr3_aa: CASEGQSTGELFF
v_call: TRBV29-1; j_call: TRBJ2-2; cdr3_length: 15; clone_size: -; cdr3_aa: CSVTGGSANTGELFF
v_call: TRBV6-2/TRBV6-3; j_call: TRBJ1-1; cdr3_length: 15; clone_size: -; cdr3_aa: CASSYSEKVNTEAFF
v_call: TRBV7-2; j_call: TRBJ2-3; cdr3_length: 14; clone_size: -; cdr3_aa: CASSLDRTTDTQYF
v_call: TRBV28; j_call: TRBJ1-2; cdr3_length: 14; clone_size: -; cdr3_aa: CASSTRSWSYGYTF
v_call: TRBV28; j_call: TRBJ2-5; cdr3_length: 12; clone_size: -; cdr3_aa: CASSLTQETQYF
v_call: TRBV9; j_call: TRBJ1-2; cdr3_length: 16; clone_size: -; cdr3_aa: CASSTRDREAVYGYTF
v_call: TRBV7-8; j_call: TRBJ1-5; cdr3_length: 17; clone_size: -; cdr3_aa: CASSLAPGVRDNQPQHF
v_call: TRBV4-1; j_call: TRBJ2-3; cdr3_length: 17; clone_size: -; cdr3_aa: CASSRLLGLAGPDTQYF
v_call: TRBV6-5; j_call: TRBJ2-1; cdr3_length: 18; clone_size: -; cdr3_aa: CASSRLSSSGRAYNEQFF